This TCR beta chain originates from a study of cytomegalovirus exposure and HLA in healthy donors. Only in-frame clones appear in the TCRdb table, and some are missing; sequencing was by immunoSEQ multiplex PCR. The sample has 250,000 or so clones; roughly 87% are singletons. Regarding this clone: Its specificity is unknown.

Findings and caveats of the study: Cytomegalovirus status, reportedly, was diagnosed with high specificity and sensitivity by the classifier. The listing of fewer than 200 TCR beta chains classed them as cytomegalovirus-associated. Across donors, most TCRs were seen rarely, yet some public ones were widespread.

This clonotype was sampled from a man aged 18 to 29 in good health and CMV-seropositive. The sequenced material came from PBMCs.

The CDR3 reads CASSQGSYGQPQHF. CDR3 bases: TGTGCCAGCAGTCAGGGGTCTTACGGACAGCCCCAGCATTTT. The rearrangement uses TRBV2 and TRBJ1-5, with D possibly being TRBD1 (6 bases). This CDR3 is 14 amino acids long. The germline gives CDR1 SNHLY, CDR2 FYNNEI. V lost 5 bases, J lost 7 bases, and 15 bases lay in between.